A single T cell receptor (beta chain) is shown here with its context. These data belong to a study of blood T cell repertoires in COVID-19. As for the study in general: Donors in the United States, Italy and Spain gave samples during acute or convalescent COVID-19.

Produced via immunoSEQ multiplex PCR; TCRdb's table is partial and in-frame only. The repertoire has approximately 470,000 clones, approximately 85% of them found once; the top ten carry about 3.2%. Germline V gene lookup returns CDR1 LGHDT and CDR2 YNNKEL (reference sequence). Between the trimmed V and J ends, which lost 6 bases and 2 bases, there was a span of 15 bases. There are 15 residues in the CDR3. The chain recombines TRBV3-1 (or the pseudogene TRBV3-2) with TRBJ2-3; a possible D gene is TRBD2 (6 bases). This clonotype was sampled from a human donor in a cohort sampled during active COVID-19. The source material was peripheral blood. The DNA of the CDR3 is TGTGCCAGCAGTCGTAGCCGGGAGCTCACAGATACGCAGTATTTT. Amino acids: CASSRSRELTDTQYF.